These 23 T cell receptor beta chains share one sample of origin, sequenced in a study of shared T cell receptors in the human thymus. Some clones are missing from TCRdb's copy, which holds only in-frame ones; the method was immunoSEQ multiplex PCR. The data contain approximately 660,000 clones, approximately 90% of them singletons. These data were likewise used in another study, on human thymus T cells.

The sequencing sample was made of thymocytes. These TCRs come from a boy younger than two with a congenital heart defect.

The chain employs TRBV7-9 and TRBJ2-3; TRBD2 agrees at 9 bases. CDR1 SEHNR and CDR2 FQNEAQ come from the germline V gene (reference sequence). The CDR3 loop spans 16 amino acids. Trimming cost V 6 bases and J 2 bases; bases outside gene matches: 9. In DNA, the CDR3 is TGTGCCAGCAGAGGAGGGACTAGCAACTTCACAGATACGCAGTATTTT. This gives the protein CASRGGTSNFTDTQYF.

This clone was recorded a few times. V and J are TRBV11-2 and TRBJ2-1; perhaps TRBD1 as D (6 bases). Trimming cost V 3 bases and J 4 bases, with 13 bases left between them. Looked up from germline, CDR1 is SGHAT and CDR2 is FQNNGV. The CDR3 runs 15 residues. The CDR3 reads CASSLVRGGYNEQFF. CDR3 DNA sequence: TGTGCCAGCAGCTTGGTTAGAGGGGGATACAATGAGCAGTTCTTC.

The V and J genes are TRBV4-1 and TRBJ2-1, with 7 bases lining up with TRBD2. CDR1 is MGHRA and CDR2 is YSYEKL in the germline V gene. CDR3 length: 17 residues. After removal of 0 bases from V and 5 bases from J, the junction contained 10 bases not matched to a gene. The CDR3 region is CASSQDRAGDNDNEQFF. In DNA, the CDR3 is TGCGCCAGCAGCCAAGATCGGGCGGGAGACAACGACAATGAGCAGTTCTTC.

In its sample, this clone was seen a few times. J is TRBJ2-7 and V is TRBV7-2; weak D call: TRBD2 (5 bases). V was cut by 1 base and J by 5 bases, with 15 bases left in between. This CDR3 has 15 amino acids. Germline lookup yields CDR1 SGHTA and CDR2 FQGNSA. The CDR3 sequence is CASSLVRAHRNEQYF. In nucleotides, the CDR3 is TGTGCCAGCAGCTTAGTGAGGGCGCATAGGAACGAGCAGTACTTC.

The rearrangement links TRBV11-3 to TRBJ1-1, with 7 nucleotides matching TRBD1. This CDR3 spans 13 amino acids. The junction had 5 bases not matched to a gene; V was cut back by 0 bases and J by 10 bases. CDR1 SGHNT and CDR2 YENEEA come from the germline V gene. CDR3: CASSLDRGAPAFF. CDR3 nucleotides: TGTGCCAGCAGCTTAGACAGGGGGGCGCCAGCTTTCTTT.

The chain is built from TRBV7-9 and TRBJ2-7; 13 bases map to TRBD2. Germline CDR1 SEHNR, CDR2 FQNEAQ (reference sequence). V shed 5 bases and J 7 bases; nucleotides not matched to a gene: 11. CDR3 length: 16 residues. DNA for the CDR3: TGTGCCAGCAGCACAGGACTAGCGGGAGCTCGGGGGGAGCAGTACTTC. Translated, it gives CASSTGLAGARGEQYF.

This chain links TRBV28 with TRBJ2-1, with 8 nucleotides matching TRBD2. V shed 5 bases, J shed 9 bases, and the junction held 15 bases outside the gene matches. The CDR3 consists of 16 residues. Germline CDR1 MDHEN, CDR2 SYDVKM. The CDR3 here is CASSPKVSGSTGEQFF. CDR3 coding DNA: TGTGCCAGCAGTCCGAAGGTGAGCGGGAGCACTGGTGAGCAGTTCTTC.

The chain uses TRBV7-7 and TRBJ2-5; D is uncertain. This CDR3 comprises 18 residues. Looked up from germline, CDR1 is SSHAT and CDR2 is FNYEAQ (reference sequence). Trimming removed 0 bases from V and 1 base from J, with 18 bases in between. CDR3 coding DNA: TGTGCCAGCAGCTTAGCGCCTCCCCAGGCAAACCGCCAAGAGACCCAGTACTTC. Translating it yields CASSLAPPQANRQETQYF.

The J gene is TRBJ1-2, the V gene TRBV6-9; 7 bases agree with TRBD1. V gave up 8 bases and J gave up 4 bases; unmatched junction bases: 1. Per the germline V gene, CDR1 is MNHGY and CDR2 is SVAAGI. The CDR3 has 11 amino acids. CDR3 region: CASRTGYGYTF. In DNA, the CDR3 is TGTGCCAGCCGGACAGGCTATGGCTACACCTTC.

This clone occurred once. The chain employs TRBV11-2 and TRBJ2-7; 11 nucleotides align to TRBD1. This CDR3 region has 17 residues. Per the germline V gene, CDR1 is SGHAT and CDR2 is FQNNGV. J gave up 2 bases and V 5 bases, and 11 bases lay outside the gene matches. CDR3 loop: CASSQDVGTGGAYEQYF. The CDR3 DNA reads TGTGCCAGCAGCCAGGACGTCGGGACAGGGGGTGCCTACGAGCAGTACTTC. Together with reference TRBV11-2 and TRBJ2-7, the CDR3 gives the full variable domain: EAGVAQSPRYKIIEKRQSVAFWCNPISGHATLYWYQQILGQGPKLLIQFQNNGVVDDSQLPKDRFSAERLKGVDSTLKIQPAKLEDSAVYLCASSQDVGTGGAYEQYFGPGTRLTVT.

The V gene is TRBV25-1, the J gene TRBJ2-5; TRBD2 matches 12 bases. V lost 0 bases and J lost 6; bases outside the gene matches: 5. The germline gives CDR1 MGHDK, CDR2 SYGVNS. The CDR3 has 16 residues. Here the CDR3 reads CASSEYRLAGAKTQYF. In DNA, the CDR3 is TGTGCCAGCAGTGAATATAGACTAGCGGGAGCGAAGACCCAGTACTTC. Filled out from reference TRBV25-1 and TRBJ2-5, the complete variable domain reads EADIYQTPRYLVIGTGKKITLECSQTMGHDKMYWYQQDPGMELHLIHYSYGVNSTEKGDLSSESTVSRIRTEHFPLTLESARPSHTSQYLCASSEYRLAGAKTQYFGPGTRLLVL.

This chain links TRBV27 with TRBJ2-7; the D gene is possibly TRBD2 (5 bases). In germline, CDR1 is MNHEY, CDR2 SMNVEV (reference sequence). This CDR3 has 15 residues. The V gene lost 0 bases and the J gene lost 0 bases, with 9 bases spanning the gap. The CDR3 reads CASSLSFRGSYEQYF. Written as DNA, the CDR3 is TGTGCCAGCAGTTTATCGTTTCGGGGCTCCTACGAGCAGTACTTC.

This rearrangement joins TRBV6-1 to TRBJ2-4; a possible D gene is TRBD1 (5 bases). CDR1 and CDR2 (germline): MNHNS, SASEGT. The CDR3 sequence is 14 residues long. The ends were cut back, 0 bases at V and 7 bases at J, with 10 bases in the middle. CDR3 sequence: CASSEAVGVNIQYF. The CDR3 DNA is TGTGCCAGCAGTGAAGCCGTAGGGGTGAACATTCAGTACTTC.

The V call is TRBV29-1, the J call TRBJ2-7; 8 bases align to TRBD1. This CDR3 is 17 amino acids long. Germline lookup yields CDR1 SQVTM and CDR2 ANQGSEA. J gave up 5 bases and V 5 bases, and 20 bases lay outside the gene matches. CDR3 protein: CSVSVRGQAPFRNEQYF. The CDR3 DNA reads as TGCAGCGTTTCAGTTCGGGGACAGGCCCCTTTCCGGAACGAGCAGTACTTC.

The genes are TRBV6-1 and TRBJ1-4, with TRBD1 matching over 7 bases. J lost 4 bases, V lost 3 bases, and 2 bases had no gene match. CDR3 length equals 14 residues. Per the germline V gene, CDR1 is MNHNS and CDR2 is SASEGT. CDR3 DNA: TGTGCCAGCAGTGAGACAGGGCTTAATGAAAAACTGTTTTTT. Its protein product is CASSETGLNEKLFF.

The chain employs TRBV13 and TRBJ2-7, with TRBD1 identical over 8 bases. The germline CDR1 and CDR2 sequences are PRHDT and FYEKMQ (reference sequence). The CDR3 is made up of 16 amino acids. The junction had 10 bases not matched to a gene; V was cut back by 2 bases and J by 4 bases. CDR3 coding DNA: TGTGCCAGCAGCTTAAGCCCCAGGACAGGGCCTTACGAGCAGTACTTC. It yields the protein CASSLSPRTGPYEQYF.

V gene TRBV29-1 combines with J gene TRBJ2-3; a weak D match, TRBD2 (5 bases). Germline V gene lookup returns CDR1 SQVTM and CDR2 ANQGSEA. V gave up 0 bases and J gave up 1 base, with 17 bases separating them. The CDR3 runs to 17 residues. Written as DNA, the CDR3 is TGCAGCGTTGAAGACCTCCGGCTAGTGAGGGGCACAGATACGCAGTATTTT. Protein product: CSVEDLRLVRGTDTQYF.

The V gene is TRBV5-1, the J gene TRBJ2-3; D possibly corresponds to TRBD1 (6 bases). Between the trimmed V and J ends, which lost 4 bases and 4 bases, there was a span of 19 bases. The CDR3 spans 16 residues. Germline loops: CDR1 SGHRS, CDR2 YFSETQ. The DNA for the CDR3 is TGCGCCAGCAGCCTGGCAGCAGGGGTCTGGGCAGATACGCAGTATTTT. It specifies CASSLAAGVWADTQYF.

There are a few counts of this clone. J is TRBJ2-7 and V is TRBV11-2; 7 bases line up with TRBD1. Germline assignment: CDR1 SGHAT and CDR2 FQNNGV. The trim removed 6 bases at V and 2 bases at J, leaving 19 bases unmatched. There are 18 residues in the CDR3. The CDR3 here is CASRCDRAKVSETYEQYF. In DNA, the CDR3 is TGTGCCAGCAGGTGTGACAGGGCCAAAGTTTCGGAAACCTACGAGCAGTACTTC.

J is TRBJ2-3 and V is TRBV7-8; 7 bases are a match to TRBD1. This CDR3 has 16 residues. The trim removed 3 bases at V and 0 bases at J, leaving 6 bases unmatched. Germline-derived CDR1 and CDR2 are SGHVS and FQNEAQ. CDR3 amino acids: CASSFAGTVSTDTQYF. CDR3 sequence (DNA): TGTGCCAGCAGCTTCGCCGGGACAGTAAGCACAGATACGCAGTATTTT.

The chain is built from TRBV6-5 and TRBJ1-1; D may be TRBD1 (6 bases). V was clipped by 10 bases and J by 3 bases, with 12 bases between them. This CDR3 has 12 residues. Germline V gene sequence: CDR1 MNHEY, CDR2 SVGAGI. CDR3 DNA sequence: TGTGCCACGGGGGGGCGGGACACTGAAGCTTTCTTT. Amino acids: CATGGRDTEAFF.

This chain connects TRBV27 to TRBJ2-7, with TRBD1 matching 8 bases. The CDR3 length is 15 residues. With V trimmed by 3 bases and J by 2 bases, 6 bases remained unmatched. Per germline, CDR1 MNHEY and CDR2 SMNVEV (reference sequence). The CDR3 loop reads CASSFLDRVPYEQYF. CDR3 bases: TGTGCCAGCAGTTTTCTGGACAGGGTTCCCTACGAGCAGTACTTC.

The J gene is TRBJ2-7, the V gene TRBV28; D remains unclear. The CDR3 is 12 amino acids. The V end was cut by 3 bases, the J end by 1 base, with 4 bases between. In germline, CDR1 is MDHEN, CDR2 SYDVKM. As DNA, the CDR3 is TGTGCCAGCAGTTTCGTATCCTACGAGCAGTACTTC. Translating it yields CASSFVSYEQYF.